The source of this TCR beta chain is a study of blood T cell repertoires in COVID-19. Across the whole study: Sample material is recorded as cDNA or gDNA derived from T cells, B-cell-depleted T cells, or PBMCs.

In its sample, this clone was seen a few times. In the original processing: Amplified reference gene primers provided the basis for estimating nucleated cell counts. TCRdb keeps only in-frame clones here, not all; method: immunoSEQ multiplex PCR. V, J and clone size were drawn from that table, and D and trimming were deduced from the DNA. The sample yields some 56,000 clones, less than 75% seen once. Germline CDR1 and CDR2: MNHEY and SVGAGI. The V gene lost 7 bases and the J gene lost 6 bases, with 15 bases spanning the gap. The CDR3 runs to 14 residues. The gene calls are TRBV6-5 and TRBJ2-2, with TRBD2 as a possible D gene (5 bases). Sequenced material: peripheral blood. The receptor was derived from a woman between 50 and 59 years old with active or convalescent COVID-19. DNA of the CDR3: TGTGCCAGCAAAAGCAGTGAAGCGGCCGGGGAGCTGTTTTTT. Its protein is CASKSSEAAGELFF.